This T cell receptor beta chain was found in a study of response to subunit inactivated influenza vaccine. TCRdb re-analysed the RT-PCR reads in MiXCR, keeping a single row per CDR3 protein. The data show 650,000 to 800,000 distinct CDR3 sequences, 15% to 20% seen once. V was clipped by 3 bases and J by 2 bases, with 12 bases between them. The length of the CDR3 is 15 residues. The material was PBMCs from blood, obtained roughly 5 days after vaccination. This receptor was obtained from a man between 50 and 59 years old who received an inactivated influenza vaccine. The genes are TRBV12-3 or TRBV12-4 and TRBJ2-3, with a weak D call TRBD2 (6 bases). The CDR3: CASSFSLAYTDTQYF. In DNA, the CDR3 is TGTGCCAGCAGTTTTTCACTAGCTTACACAGATACGCAGTATTTT.